Detailed here is one TCR beta chain. Its specificity is not known. With 3 bases removed from V and 1 base from J, the gap between germline ends came to 7 bases. This CDR3 is built from 14 residues. Germline-derived CDR1 and CDR2 are SGHVS and FQNEAQ. Unique molecular identifiers were incorporated during preparation of the TCRbeta library. TCRdb fed the PCR reads into MiXCR, producing one record per CDR3 protein. The repertoire holds hundreds of thousands of distinct CDR3 sequences, under 20% seen once, with around 5% in the top ten. The source of the sample is a study of T-cell reconstitution after alpha-beta-depleted transplantation in children. The study's findings and limits: By about two months after transplant, alpha-beta T cells reportedly arose from several hundred graft clones that had expanded. Recipient T cells and thymic progenitors that survived were the source of the high TCRbeta diversity seen at day 60 in some patients. Newly produced T cells mostly accounted for T-cell counts and diversity one year post-transplant.

Source: PBMCs, mostly from graft donor cells, taken 360 days after TCRalphabeta/CD19-depleted stem cell transplant. This TCR was recovered from a male patient aged 10 to 17 who had a stem cell transplant for acute lymphoblastic leukemia, so the T cells may come from the graft donor. This chain links TRBV7-8 with TRBJ1-5; no reliable D call. DNA of the CDR3: TGTGCCAGCAGCTTTAGGAGGAGCAATCAGCCCCAGCATTTT. This encodes CASSFRRSNQPQHF.